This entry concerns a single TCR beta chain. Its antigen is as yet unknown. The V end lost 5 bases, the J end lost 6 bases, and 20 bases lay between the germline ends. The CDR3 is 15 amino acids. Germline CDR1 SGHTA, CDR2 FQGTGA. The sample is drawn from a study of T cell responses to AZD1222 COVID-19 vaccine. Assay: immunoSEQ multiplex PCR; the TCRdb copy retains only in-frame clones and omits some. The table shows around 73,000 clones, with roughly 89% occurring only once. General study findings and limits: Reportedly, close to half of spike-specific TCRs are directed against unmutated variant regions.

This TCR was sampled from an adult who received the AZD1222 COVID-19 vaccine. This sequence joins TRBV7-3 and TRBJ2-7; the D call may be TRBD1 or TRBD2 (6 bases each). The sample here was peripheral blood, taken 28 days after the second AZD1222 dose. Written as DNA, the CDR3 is TGTGCCAGCAGCGCGATGGGGGGCAGCCGGGGCGAGCAGTACTTC. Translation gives CASSAMGGSRGEQYF.